These 24 T cell receptor beta chains share one sample of origin, sequenced in a study of ipilimumab plus nivolumab after autologous stem cell transplantation. Clones were read by immunoSEQ multiplex PCR, and TCRdb kept only the in-frame ones, dropping some. This table has 15,000 to 20,000 clones, approximately 85% appearing once. Material: PBMCs, obtained in a trial of ipilimumab plus nivolumab as post-transplant consolidation. Receptor source: a male donor with diffuse large B-cell lymphoma.

This clone appeared a few times. The rearrangement uses TRBV5-6 and TRBJ2-2; 7 bases agree with TRBD1. The V gene's germline CDR1 is SGHDT and CDR2 YYEEEE. The CDR3 length is 16 residues. Trimming at V came to 3 bases and at J to 3 bases, leaving 8 bases not matched to a gene. CDR3 bases: TGTGCCAGCAGCTGGGGACAGCCTATCTACACCGGGGAGCTGTTTTTT. Residues: CASSWGQPIYTGELFF.

This clone was seen a single time. V gene TRBV11-3 combines with J gene TRBJ2-1, with 9 bases aligning to TRBD2. The CDR3 runs to 16 residues. Looked up from germline, CDR1 is SGHNT and CDR2 is YENEEA. The V gene end was trimmed by 4 bases and the J gene end by 5 bases; junction bases not matched to a gene: 9. CDR3 loop: CASSSALAGAHNEQFF. The CDR3 DNA follows: TGTGCCAGCAGCTCCGCTTTAGCGGGGGCCCACAATGAGCAGTTCTTC.

On this clone: Mismatch with germline at one junction end may stem from a read error. V and J are TRBV5-1 and TRBJ2-2, with 8 bases fitting TRBD1. The CDR3 is made up of 16 amino acids. Per germline, CDR1 SGHRS and CDR2 YFSETQ. DNA of the CDR3: TGCGCCAGCGGCTTGCAGACAGGGGCTAGCACCGGGGAGCTGTTTTTT. Translation: CASGLQTGASTGELFF. Drawing the rest from reference TRBV5-1 and TRBJ2-2, the complete variable domain is KAGVTQTPRYLIKTRGQQVTLSCSPISGHRSVSWYQQTPGQGLQFLFEYFSETQRNKGNFPGRFSGRQFSNSRSEMNVSTLELGDSALYLCASGLQTGASTGELFFGEGSRLTVL.

This clone is categorized as medium-sized. The chain is built from TRBV19 and TRBJ2-5; tentative D call: TRBD2 (5 bases). This CDR3 comprises 13 residues. Germline values: CDR1 LNHDA, CDR2 SQIVND (reference sequence). Trimming pared 3 bases from V and 3 bases from J, leaving 8 bases between. CDR3 loop: CASSITGKETQYF. The CDR3 DNA reads as TGTGCCAGTAGTATTACGGGGAAAGAGACCCAGTACTTC.

This chain joins TRBV15 and TRBJ2-2; D remains unclear. V was trimmed by 0 bases and J by 7 bases, leaving 9 bases between them. This CDR3 contains 14 residues. Germline CDR1 reads LNHNV; CDR2 reads YYDKDF (reference sequence). CDR3 nucleotides: TGTGCCACCAGCAGAGATCATTTGGTCGGGGAGCTGTTTTTT. Residues: CATSRDHLVGELFF.

The rearrangement joins TRBV15 to TRBJ1-2; D gene uncertain. This CDR3 is built from 12 residues. V was cut by 4 bases and J by 7 bases, with 10 bases left in between. Germline V gene sequence: CDR1 LNHNV, CDR2 YYDKDF (reference sequence). CDR3 DNA: TGTGCCACCAGCACCGAGAGAAGTGGCTACACCTTC. Translating it yields CATSTERSGYTF.

This chain joins TRBV10-2 and TRBJ1-2; perhaps TRBD1 as D (6 bases). The V gene lost 5 bases and the J gene lost 8 bases, with 12 bases spanning the gap. Germline CDR1 is WSHSY and CDR2 is SAAADI. The CDR3 loop spans 12 amino acids. CDR3 loop: CASSPGARGYTF. CDR3 bases: TGCGCCAGCAGTCCGGGGGCTCGAGGCTACACCTTC.

This clone has just one count. This chain joins TRBV12-5 and TRBJ1-2, with 7 bases fitting TRBD1. The J segment lost 0 bases and the V segment lost 1 base, leaving 2 bases of the junction unmatched. The CDR3 is 15 amino acids. CDR1 and CDR2 from the germline V gene are LGHNT and FRNRAP. The CDR3 spells CASGLDRGTNYGYTF. CDR3 nucleotides: TGTGCTAGTGGTTTGGACAGGGGTACTAACTATGGCTACACCTTC.

The chain employs TRBV11-1 and TRBJ2-7; 7 nucleotides line up with TRBD2. J lost 0 bases, V lost 5 bases, and 7 bases had no gene match. Germline CDR1 reads SGHAT; CDR2 reads FQDESV (reference sequence). The CDR3 is made up of 15 amino acids. The CDR3 nucleotides read TGTGCCAGCAGCCACCGGGACTACCCCTCCTACGAGCAGTACTTC. Protein sequence: CASSHRDYPSYEQYF.

The chain couples TRBV9 to TRBJ2-5; D perhaps matches TRBD1 (6 bases). V lost 4 bases and J lost 5, with 12 bases in between. This CDR3 comprises 13 residues. From germline, CDR1 is SGDLS and CDR2 YYNGEE. CDR3 in DNA: TGTGCCAGCAGCCAACAGGGAAGCGAGACCCAGTACTTC. Protein product: CASSQQGSETQYF.

The chain carries TRBV5-6 and TRBJ2-5, with a possible D match to TRBD2 (7 bases). Germline V gene sequence: CDR1 SGHDT, CDR2 YYEEEE. Trimming cost V 0 bases and J 1 base, with 16 bases left between them. The CDR3 is made up of 17 amino acids. The CDR3 DNA reads TGTGCCAGCAGCTTGGGGCCGGGGGGCACGATCCAAGAGACCCAGTACTTC. It encodes CASSLGPGGTIQETQYF.

The V gene is TRBV10-3, the J gene TRBJ2-3, with 7 bases identical to TRBD2. The CDR3 contains 15 residues. In germline, CDR1 is ENHRY, CDR2 SYGVKD. V was pared by 0 bases and J by 1 base, with 1 base of the junction left unmatched. The CDR3 nucleotides read TGTGCCATCAGTGAGTCTACTAGCGGCACAGATACGCAGTATTTT. Protein product: CAISESTSGTDTQYF.

The chain is built from TRBV9 and TRBJ1-5; D is possibly TRBD1 (5 bases). Germline-derived CDR1 and CDR2 are SGDLS and YYNGEE. V lost 4 bases and J 4 bases, leaving 15 bases between the germline ends. This CDR3 has 15 residues. The CDR3 nucleotides are TGTGCCAGCAGCCCAGGATACAGGCCTAATCAGCCCCAGCATTTT. Its protein product is CASSPGYRPNQPQHF.

As for this clone: An end of the junction does not agree with germline; a read error may underlie this. The chain joins TRBV14 to TRBJ2-1, with D maybe TRBD2 (5 bases). CDR3 size: 17 residues. In germline, CDR1 is SGHDN, CDR2 FVKESK. The CDR3 coding sequence is TGTGCCAGCAGCAAAGACTATTTTAACGGTCTGAGCAATGAGCAGTTCTTC. It encodes CASSKDYFNGLSNEQFF.

The chain joins TRBV27 to TRBJ2-7; D gene ambiguous. This CDR3 comprises 12 residues. Germline CDR1 reads MNHEY; CDR2 reads SMNVEV (reference sequence). V shed 5 bases and J shed 0 bases, with 5 bases lying between them. The chain's CDR3 is CASSPLSYEQYF. CDR3 sequence (DNA): TGTGCCAGCAGTCCTCTCTCCTACGAGCAGTACTTC.

V is TRBV11-2 and J is TRBJ1-1, with D possibly matching TRBD1 (6 bases). V was shortened by 5 bases and J by 8 bases, with 15 bases between the two germline ends. The CDR3 length is 13 residues. Germline V gives CDR1 SGHAT, CDR2 FQNNGV. CDR3: CASSTRQALEAFF. CDR3 coding DNA: TGTGCCAGCAGCACCCGACAGGCTCTAGAAGCTTTCTTT.

This clone has more than one count but fewer than ten. The rearrangement joins TRBV5-1 to TRBJ2-5; D is perhaps TRBD1 (6 bases). There are 17 residues in the CDR3. CDR1 and CDR2 (germline): SGHRS, YFSETQ. The V end was cut by 3 bases, the J end by 5 bases, with 23 bases between. CDR3 coding DNA: TGCGCCAGCAGCTCGGCCTTGAGCAGGGGTAGGGGCGAGACCCAGTACTTC. Translating it yields CASSSALSRGRGETQYF.

V usage is TRBV4-3 and J usage is TRBJ2-3; no firm D call. V was clipped by 0 bases and J by 12 bases, with 34 bases between them. The CDR3 spans 20 residues. Germline CDR1 is LGHNA and CDR2 is YSLEER. Here the CDR3 reads CASSQDSLTPVSFRPHVQYF. In nucleotides, the CDR3 is TGCGCCAGCAGCCAAGATTCTCTGACCCCCGTCAGCTTTCGCCCTCATGTTCAGTATTTT.

This clone turned up a few times. The CDR3: CASSVGGGSSYNEQFF. DNA for the CDR3: TGTGCCAGCAGCGTAGGAGGGGGTTCCTCCTACAATGAGCAGTTCTTC. The gene calls are TRBV9 and TRBJ2-1, with D perhaps matching TRBD1 (6 bases). This CDR3 has 16 residues. The germline gives CDR1 SGDLS, CDR2 YYNGEE. Trimming removed 0 bases from V and 0 bases from J, with 10 bases in between.

The chain uses TRBV6-5 and TRBJ2-7; TRBD2 agrees at 9 bases. Looked up from germline, CDR1 is MNHEY and CDR2 is SVGAGI. The ends lost 6 bases at V and 2 bases at J; junction bases unmatched: 5. The CDR3 totals 14 residues. In DNA form, the CDR3 reads TGTGCCAGCAGAATAGCGGGGGCAGCCTACGAGCAGTACTTC. As protein: CASRIAGAAYEQYF.

The chain recombines TRBV7-9 with TRBJ2-3; D perhaps matches TRBD2 (6 bases). Trimming removed 3 bases at V and 0 bases at J, with 10 bases between. The CDR3 loop spans 15 amino acids. The germline gives CDR1 SEHNR, CDR2 FQNEAQ (reference sequence). In DNA, the CDR3 is TGTGCCAGCAGCTTCGCACGGGAGAGCACAGATACGCAGTATTTT. This codes for CASSFARESTDTQYF.

This chain uses TRBV15 with TRBJ2-2, with a possible D match to TRBD1 (5 bases). This CDR3 is built from 19 residues. V lost 0 bases to trimming and J lost 5 bases, with 22 bases between them. The germline CDR1 and CDR2 sequences are LNHNV and YYDKDF (reference sequence). In nucleotides, the CDR3 is TGTGCCACCAGCAGAGACCCCATTAGGACGACAGTGATAACCGGGGAGCTGTTTTTT. Residues: CATSRDPIRTTVITGELFF. Drawing the rest from reference TRBV15 and TRBJ2-2, the complete variable domain is DAMVIQNPRYQVTQFGKPVTLSCSQTLNHNVMYWYQQKSSQAPKLLFHYYDKDFNNEADTPDNFQSRRPNTSFCFLDIRSPGLGDTAMYLCATSRDPIRTTVITGELFFGEGSRLTVL.

This rearrangement joins TRBV29-1 to TRBJ1-2, with TRBD1 matching over 10 bases. The germline V gene has CDR1 SQVTM and CDR2 ANQGSEA. The CDR3 runs to 12 residues. V gave up 6 bases and J gave up 7 bases; unmatched junction bases: 5. In nucleotides, the CDR3 is TGCAGCGTGGGACAGGGGAGGGGTGGCTACACCTTC. Encoded protein: CSVGQGRGGYTF.

This rearrangement joins TRBV18 to TRBJ1-1; tentatively, D is TRBD1 (5 bases). The CDR3 is 17 residues long. V was shortened by 3 bases and J by 0 bases, with 17 bases between the two germline ends. Germline CDR1 is KGHSH and CDR2 is LQKENI. This chain's CDR3 is CASSPDAGGGMNTEAFF. CDR3 DNA: TGTGCCAGCTCACCGGACGCTGGGGGAGGCATGAACACTGAAGCTTTCTTT.